The clone carrying this T cell receptor (beta chain) was seen more than once but under ten times. Its antigen remains unknown. This entry comes from a study of PD-1 blockade in classical Hodgkin lymphoma. Study-wide results and limits: CD4+ TCR diversity, unlike CD8+, rose significantly by C4D1.

Generated by immunoSEQ multiplex PCR, the TCRdb table keeps only in-frame clones and is missing some. This sample has 40,000 to 50,000 clones, with roughly 78% found just once. Each and every patient relapsed after autologous stem cell transplantation, and patients got differing brentuximab vedotin exposure. V shed 7 bases and J shed 7 bases, with 20 bases lying between them. The CDR3 length is 16 residues. The germline V gene has CDR1 SNHLY and CDR2 FYNNEI. The sample in question was peripheral blood mononuclear cells (PBMCs), obtained at baseline. The chain recombines TRBV2 with TRBJ1-6, with D tentatively TRBD1 (6 bases). The TCR was taken from a human donor with classical Hodgkin lymphoma. CDR3 sequence: CASIETVDSLNSPLHF. The CDR3 DNA sequence: TGTGCCAGCATAGAGACTGTGGACAGTCTAAATTCACCCCTCCACTTT.